This T cell receptor beta chain stems from a study of cytomegalovirus exposure and HLA in healthy donors. Trimming removed 2 bases at V and 3 bases at J, with 11 bases between. Germline V gene sequence: CDR1 MNHEY, CDR2 SVGAGI. There are 14 residues in the CDR3. The PCR employed 60 Vbeta primers together with 13 Jbeta primers. Here immunoSEQ multiplex PCR was the method, and the copy in TCRdb shows in-frame clones only, minus some. The table has roughly 120,000 clones, 65% to 80% seen once; the top ten hold approximately 4.4%. J is TRBJ2-7 and V is TRBV6-5, with D maybe TRBD1 (5 bases). Sequenced: PBMCs. The receptor was derived from a man aged 25-45 years in good health and CMV-seropositive. The CDR3 nucleotides are TGTGCCAGCAGTTACCAGGGCAGGTTCTACGAGCAGTACTTC. This gives the protein CASSYQGRFYEQYF.